This T cell receptor (beta chain) was obtained from a study of regulatory T cells in long-lasting Graves disease. Study-wide results and caveats: Under persistent disease, TRBV28, TRBJ1-2 and TRBJ2-5 were used preferentially. Small sample size may have lowered accuracy.

The TCR beta library used iRepertoire HTBI primers with Arm-PCR amplification of CDR3. TCRdb ran MiXCR on the multiplex PCR reads and lists one entry per CDR3 protein. The sample includes 350,000 to 550,000 distinct CDR3 sequences, approximately 15% of them seen just once. The CDR3 has 14 residues. The V and J ends lost 3 bases and 5 bases, in that order; junction bases with no gene match: 6. Germline V gene lookup returns CDR1 DFQATT and CDR2 SNEGSKA (reference sequence). This clonotype was seen at least ten times. Its cognate antigen is unknown. As for time point: newly diagnosed GD, antithyroid drugs for less than 3 months. PBMCs were the source of the RNA used for TCR sequencing. These data also featured in a second study, about T cells in Graves' hyperthyroidism and ophthalmopathy. As that study records: It was considered stable Graves' hyperthyroidism when ophthalmopathy did not progress within 18 months. The model predicted ophthalmopathy a median around 6 months before onset.

The clonotype was recovered from a woman aged 30 to 39 with Graves disease. This sequence joins TRBV20-1 and TRBJ2-1; TRBD1 matches 8 bases. This sample comprised peripheral blood mononuclear cells (PBMCs), obtained at new diagnosis, from a patient treated with antithyroid drugs. The CDR3 nucleotides are TGCAGTGCTAGGTTGCCCAGGGGGCACAATGAGCAGTTCTTC. Protein: CSARLPRGHNEQFF.